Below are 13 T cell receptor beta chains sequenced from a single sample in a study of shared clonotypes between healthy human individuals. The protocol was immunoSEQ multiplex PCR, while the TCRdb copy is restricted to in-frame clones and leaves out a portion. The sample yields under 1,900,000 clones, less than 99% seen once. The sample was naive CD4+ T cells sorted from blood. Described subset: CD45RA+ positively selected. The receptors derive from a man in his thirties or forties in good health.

The CDR3 loop reads CASSLGPKTRTQYF. In DNA form, the CDR3 reads TGTGCCAGCAGTCTAGGCCCGAAGACCAGGACCCAGTACTTC. The chain combines TRBV27 with TRBJ2-5, with unresolved D. The V end was cut by 5 bases, the J end by 7 bases, with 17 bases between. CDR1 MNHEY and CDR2 SMNVEV come from the germline V gene (reference sequence). The CDR3 length is 14 residues.

The CDR3 coding sequence is TGTGCCAGCAGTGAATGGGACAGGGGCGCCGAGCAGTACTTC. Amino acid sequence: CASSEWDRGAEQYF. V usage is TRBV6-1 and J usage is TRBJ2-7, with 10 positions matching TRBD1. Trimming removed 2 bases from V and 6 bases from J; junction bases left unmatched: 4. The CDR3 extends over 14 amino acids. Germline CDR1 MNHNS, CDR2 SASEGT.

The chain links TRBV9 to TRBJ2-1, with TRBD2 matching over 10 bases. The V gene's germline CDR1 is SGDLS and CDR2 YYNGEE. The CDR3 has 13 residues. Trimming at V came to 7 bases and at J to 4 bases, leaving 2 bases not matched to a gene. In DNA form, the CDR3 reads TGTGCCAGCGCACTAGCGGGATACAATGAGCAGTTCTTC. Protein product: CASALAGYNEQFF. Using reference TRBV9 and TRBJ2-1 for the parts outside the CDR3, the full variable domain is DSGVTQTPKHLITATGQRVTLRCSPRSGDLSVYWYQQSLDQGLQFLIQYYNGEERAKGNILERFSAQQFPDLHSELNLSSLELGDSALYFCASALAGYNEQFFGPGTRLTVL.

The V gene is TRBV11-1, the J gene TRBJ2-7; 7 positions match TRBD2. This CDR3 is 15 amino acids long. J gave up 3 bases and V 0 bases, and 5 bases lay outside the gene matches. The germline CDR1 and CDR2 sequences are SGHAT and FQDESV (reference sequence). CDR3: CASSLAGGPNYEQYF. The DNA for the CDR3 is TGTGCCAGCAGCTTAGCGGGAGGGCCGAACTACGAGCAGTACTTC.

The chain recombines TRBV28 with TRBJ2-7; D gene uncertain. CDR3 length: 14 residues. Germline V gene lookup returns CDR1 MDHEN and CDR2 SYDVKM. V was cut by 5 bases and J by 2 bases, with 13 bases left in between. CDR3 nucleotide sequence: TGTGCCAGCAGTCCTGCCGCAGGCGCCTACGAGCAGTACTTC. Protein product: CASSPAAGAYEQYF.

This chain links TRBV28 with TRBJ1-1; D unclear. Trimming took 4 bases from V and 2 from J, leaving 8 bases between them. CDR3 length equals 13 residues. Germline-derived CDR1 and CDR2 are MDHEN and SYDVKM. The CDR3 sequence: CASSSTGNTEAFF. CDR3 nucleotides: TGTGCCAGCAGTTCCACCGGTAACACTGAAGCTTTCTTT.

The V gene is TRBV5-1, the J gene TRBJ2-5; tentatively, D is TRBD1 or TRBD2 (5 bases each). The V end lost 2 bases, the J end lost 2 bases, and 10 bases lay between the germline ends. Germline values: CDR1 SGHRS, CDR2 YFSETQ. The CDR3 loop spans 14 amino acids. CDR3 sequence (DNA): TGCGCCAGCAGCTTTCGAGGGGAGCAAGAGACCCAGTACTTC. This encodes CASSFRGEQETQYF.

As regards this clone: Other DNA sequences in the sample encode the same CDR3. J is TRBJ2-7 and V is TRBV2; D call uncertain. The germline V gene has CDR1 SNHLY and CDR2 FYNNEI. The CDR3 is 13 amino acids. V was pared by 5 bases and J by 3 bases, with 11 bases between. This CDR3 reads CASSSGRIYEQYF. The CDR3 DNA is TGTGCCAGCAGTTCTGGACGGATCTACGAGCAGTACTTC.

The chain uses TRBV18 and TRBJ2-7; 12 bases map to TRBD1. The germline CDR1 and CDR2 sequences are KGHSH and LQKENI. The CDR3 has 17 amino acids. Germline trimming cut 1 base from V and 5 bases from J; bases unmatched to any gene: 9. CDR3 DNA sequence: TGTGCCAGCTCACCACTAACCCCCGGGACAGGGGGCCACGAGCAGTACTTC. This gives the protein CASSPLTPGTGGHEQYF.

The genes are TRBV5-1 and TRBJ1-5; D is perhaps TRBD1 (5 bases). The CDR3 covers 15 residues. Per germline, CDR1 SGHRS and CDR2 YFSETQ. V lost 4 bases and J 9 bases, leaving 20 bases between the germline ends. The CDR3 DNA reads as TGCGCCAGCAGCAAGATCCCGGGGGAGGGCGGGCCCCAGCATTTT. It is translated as CASSKIPGEGGPQHF.

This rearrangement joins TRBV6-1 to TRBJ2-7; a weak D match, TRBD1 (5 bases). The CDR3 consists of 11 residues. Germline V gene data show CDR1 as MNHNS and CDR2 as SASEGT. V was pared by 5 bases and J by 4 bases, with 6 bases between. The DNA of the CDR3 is TGTGCCAGCAGTTACAGGTACGAGCAGTACTTC. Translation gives CASSYRYEQYF.

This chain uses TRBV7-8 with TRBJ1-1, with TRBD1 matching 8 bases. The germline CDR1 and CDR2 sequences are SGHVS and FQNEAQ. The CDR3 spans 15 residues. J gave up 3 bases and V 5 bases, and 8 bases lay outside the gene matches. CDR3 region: CASSRQGIWDTEAFF. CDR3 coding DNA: TGTGCCAGCAGCCGACAGGGGATTTGGGACACTGAAGCTTTCTTT.

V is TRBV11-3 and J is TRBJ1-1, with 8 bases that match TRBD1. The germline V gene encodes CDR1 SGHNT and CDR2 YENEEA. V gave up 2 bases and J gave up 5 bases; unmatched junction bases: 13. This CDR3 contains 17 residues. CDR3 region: CASSLRQGAPVGTEAFF. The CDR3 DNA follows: TGTGCCAGCAGCTTACGCCAGGGGGCTCCGGTGGGAACTGAAGCTTTCTTT. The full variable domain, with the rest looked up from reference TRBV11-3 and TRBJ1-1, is EAGVVQSPRYKIIEKKQPVAFWCNPISGHNTLYWYLQNLGQGPELLIRYENEEAVDDSQLPKDRFSAERLKGVDSTLKIQPAELGDSAVYLCASSLRQGAPVGTEAFFGQGTRLTVV.